This T cell receptor (beta chain) was recorded in a study of metastatic and nonmetastatic thyroid tumors. Study-level background: Repertoires from blood and tumor or nodule tissue of malignant and benign thyroid patients were compared.

V was pared by 4 bases and J by 2 bases, with 14 bases between. Germline V lookup: CDR1 DFQATT, CDR2 SNEGSKA (reference sequence). The CDR3 has 14 residues. In its sample, this clone was seen many times. No antigen is known for it. All patients were treatment-naive before thyroid surgery. Per the study methods: The study built a papillary thyroid cancer distant-metastasis classifier from CDR3 differences across clinicopathological groups. Using MiXCR, TCRdb reanalyzed the PCR reads. The V and J calls follow TCRdb's processing rather than the paper's. The sample lists around 13,000 clones; 20% to 25% were seen once. Findings and limits, study-wide: Within blood and tumor, benign nodules reportedly had significantly lower TCR beta diversity than malignant thyroid tumors did.

The sequence was collected from a female donor with papillary thyroid cancer or a benign thyroid nodule (not recorded which). Some clones in this sample may be carry-over from other donors' samples. The chain joins TRBV20-1 to TRBJ2-5, with D unresolved. Sequences were obtained from blood. The CDR3 reads CSAMTAGEQETQYF. The CDR3 DNA follows: TGCAGTGCTATGACGGCCGGTGAGCAAGAGACCCAGTACTTC.